These T cell receptor beta chains were read from a single sample in a study of breast tumors, draining lymph nodes, adjacent tissues. TCRdb re-called the multiplex PCR reads with MiXCR, one entry per CDR3 protein. The data hold some 130,000 distinct CDR3 sequences, with around 20% observed a single time. The source material was axillary lymph node tissue. The receptors stem from a female donor with breast cancer. Some clones in this sample may be carry-over from other donors' samples. Each CDR3 is given with its conserved first and last residue. Fields, in order: clone size, V gene, D gene, J gene, CDR3 protein, CDR3 DNA. A D gene is named only where the DNA matches it firmly. Clone size is shown for a subset of rows, as once, few, many or a class of expanded clone.

>.|TRBV28|TRBD2|TRBJ2-7
CASSSSSGRGEQYF
TGTGCCAGCAGTTCCTCTAGCGGGAGGGGGGAGCAGTACTTC
>many|TRBV7-2|.|TRBJ2-3
CASSSIIRARNPDTQYF
TGTGCCAGCAGCTCGATAATCCGGGCTAGGAATCCGGATACGCAGTATTTT
>many|TRBV2|.|TRBJ2-5
CASSALQETQYF
TGTGCCAGCAGTGCTCTCCAAGAGACCCAGTACTTC
>many|TRBV6-6|.|TRBJ2-7
CASSPGASSSYEQYF
TGTGCCAGCAGCCCCGGGGCTTCCAGCTCCTACGAGCAGTACTTC
>many|TRBV6-5|.|TRBJ2-3
CASSYSTTGTDTQYF
TGTGCCAGCAGTTACTCGACGACTGGCACAGATACGCAGTATTTT
>many|TRBV5-5|.|TRBJ2-3
CASSLLLGGETDTQYF
TGTGCCAGCAGCTTGTTGTTGGGCGGGGAGACAGATACGCAGTATTTT
>many|TRBV9|.|TRBJ2-7
CASSASPDYEQYF
TGTGCCAGCAGCGCGAGCCCCGACTACGAGCAGTACTTC
>many|TRBV11-2|TRBD1|TRBJ2-7
CASSPRRTGPYEQYF
TGTGCCAGCAGCCCCCGGAGGACAGGACCCTACGAGCAGTACTTC
>.|TRBV28|TRBD1|TRBJ2-1
CASSKTGGAYNEQFF
TGTGCCAGCAGCAAGACAGGGGGCGCGTACAATGAGCAGTTCTTC
>many|TRBV7-6|.|TRBJ2-3
CASSLNHEVLVDDTQYF
TGTGCCAGCAGCTTAAATCATGAGGTGCTGGTTGATGATACGCAGTATTTT
>few|TRBV30|TRBD1|TRBJ2-2
CAWSATGVNTGELFF
TGTGCCTGGAGTGCGACAGGGGTGAACACCGGGGAGCTGTTTTTT
>many|TRBV19|.|TRBJ2-3
CASSSHGPADTQYF
TGTGCCAGTAGTTCCCATGGGCCCGCAGATACGCAGTATTTT